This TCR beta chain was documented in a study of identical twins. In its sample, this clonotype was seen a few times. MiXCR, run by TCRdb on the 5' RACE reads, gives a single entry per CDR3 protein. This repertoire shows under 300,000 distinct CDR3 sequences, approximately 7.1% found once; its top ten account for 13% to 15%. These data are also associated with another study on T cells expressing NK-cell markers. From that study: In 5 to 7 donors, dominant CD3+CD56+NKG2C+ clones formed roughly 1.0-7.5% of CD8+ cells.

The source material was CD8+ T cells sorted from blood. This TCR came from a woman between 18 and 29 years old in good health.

CDR3 sequence reads: CATSDSIAGGNTGELFF. CDR3 bases: TGTGCCACCAGTGATTCCATAGCGGGGGGTAACACCGGGGAGCTGTTTTTT. The chain links TRBV24-1 to TRBJ2-2, with 10 bases lining up with TRBD2. The J segment lost 2 bases and the V segment lost 2 bases, leaving 4 bases of the junction unmatched. Germline values: CDR1 KGHDR, CDR2 SFDVKD. This CDR3 region has 17 residues.